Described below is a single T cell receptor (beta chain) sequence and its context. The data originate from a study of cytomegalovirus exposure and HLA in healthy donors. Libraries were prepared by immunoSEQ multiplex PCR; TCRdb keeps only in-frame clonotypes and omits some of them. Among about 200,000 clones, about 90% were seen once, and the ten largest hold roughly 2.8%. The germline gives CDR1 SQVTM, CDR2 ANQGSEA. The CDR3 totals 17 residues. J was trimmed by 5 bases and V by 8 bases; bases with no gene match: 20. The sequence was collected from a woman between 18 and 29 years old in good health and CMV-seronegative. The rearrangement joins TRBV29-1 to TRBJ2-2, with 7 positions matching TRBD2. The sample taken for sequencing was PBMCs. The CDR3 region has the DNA TGCAGCTTAGAAAGACTAGCCCGGCGGGAGAGGACCGGGGAGCTGTTTTTT. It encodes CSLERLARRERTGELFF.